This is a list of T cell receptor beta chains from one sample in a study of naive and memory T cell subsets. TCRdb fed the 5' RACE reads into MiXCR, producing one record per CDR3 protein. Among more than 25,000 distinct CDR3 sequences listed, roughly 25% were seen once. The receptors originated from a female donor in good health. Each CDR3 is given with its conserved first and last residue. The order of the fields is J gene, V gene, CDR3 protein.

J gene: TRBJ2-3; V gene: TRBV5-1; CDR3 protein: CASRPSLAGGLDTQYF
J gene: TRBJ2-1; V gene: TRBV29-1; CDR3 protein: CSVELLAGGHNEQFF
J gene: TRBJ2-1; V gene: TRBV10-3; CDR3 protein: CAISRDGLAGVVEQFF
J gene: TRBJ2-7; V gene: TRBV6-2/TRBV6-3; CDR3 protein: CASSYSIEGLSYEQYF
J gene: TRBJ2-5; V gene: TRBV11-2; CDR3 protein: CASSLHLIGETQYF
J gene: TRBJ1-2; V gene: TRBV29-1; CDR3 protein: CSVPGLQGGYTF
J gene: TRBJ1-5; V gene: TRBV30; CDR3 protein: CAWNSGNNQPQHF
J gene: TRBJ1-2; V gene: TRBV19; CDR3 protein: CASGITGSGGYTF
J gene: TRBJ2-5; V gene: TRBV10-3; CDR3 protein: CAISESILETQYF
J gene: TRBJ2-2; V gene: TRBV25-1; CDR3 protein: CASHYRGELFF
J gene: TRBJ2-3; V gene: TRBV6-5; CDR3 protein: CASSQDGTDTQYF
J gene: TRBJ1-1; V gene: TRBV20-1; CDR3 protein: CSARDRVYSNTEAFF
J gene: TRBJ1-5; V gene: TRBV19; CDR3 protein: CASSMGRDQPQHF
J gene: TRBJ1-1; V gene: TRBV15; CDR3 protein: CATSRDGATDEAFF
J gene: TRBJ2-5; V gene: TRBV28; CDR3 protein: CASSLLGTGAQETQYF
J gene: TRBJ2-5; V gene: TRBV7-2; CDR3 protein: CASSWRSGGGGETQYF
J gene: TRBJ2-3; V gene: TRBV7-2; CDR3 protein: CASRLSGRATDTQYF
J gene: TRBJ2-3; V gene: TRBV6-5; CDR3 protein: CASSWKRDADTQYF
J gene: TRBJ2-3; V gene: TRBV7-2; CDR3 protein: CASSSGTSGGDTQYF
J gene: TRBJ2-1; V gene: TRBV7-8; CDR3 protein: CASSLRGPTYNEQFF
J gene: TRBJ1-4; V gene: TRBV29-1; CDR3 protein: CSASHGPRRDEKLFF
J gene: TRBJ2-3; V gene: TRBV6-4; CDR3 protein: CASSDEGGGTDTQYF
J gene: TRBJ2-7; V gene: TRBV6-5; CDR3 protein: CASSYSTGYVYEQYF
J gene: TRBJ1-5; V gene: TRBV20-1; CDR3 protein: CSARSGNQPQHF
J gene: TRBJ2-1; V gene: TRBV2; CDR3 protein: CAIPTPSASLGEQFF
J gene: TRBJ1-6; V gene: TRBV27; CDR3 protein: CASSYSGGAGSPLHF
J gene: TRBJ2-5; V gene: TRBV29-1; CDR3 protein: CSALGIQETQYF
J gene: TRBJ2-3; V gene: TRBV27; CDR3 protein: CASSLFRWDTQYF
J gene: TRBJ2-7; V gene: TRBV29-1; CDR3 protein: CSALSVGYEQYF
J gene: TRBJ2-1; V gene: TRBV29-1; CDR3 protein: CSVEGGRALGQFF
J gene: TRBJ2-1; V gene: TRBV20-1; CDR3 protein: CSASFASGGRGYNEQFF
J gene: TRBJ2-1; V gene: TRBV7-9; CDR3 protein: CASIGIAGYNEQFF
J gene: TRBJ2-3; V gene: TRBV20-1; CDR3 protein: CSARTLAASSTDTQYF
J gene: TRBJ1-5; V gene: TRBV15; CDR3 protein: CATSREEAGRSNQPQHF
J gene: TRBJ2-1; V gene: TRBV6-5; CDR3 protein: CASKPGTSGRWEQFF
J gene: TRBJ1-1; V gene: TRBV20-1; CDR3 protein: CSASPGGDTEAFF
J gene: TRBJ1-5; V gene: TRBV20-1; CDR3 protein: CSASRLGGTQPQHF
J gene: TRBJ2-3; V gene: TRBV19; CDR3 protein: CASSMMTASTDTQYF
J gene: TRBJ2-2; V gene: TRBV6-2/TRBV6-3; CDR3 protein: CASRIGTRDTGELFF